This T cell receptor beta chain appears in the sequencing data of a study of cytomegalovirus exposure and HLA in healthy donors (dated by TCRdb to about 2017). Regarding the complete study: An earlier analysis of some 620 of the donors reported approximately 280 Gb of sequence data and around 110 million unique TCR beta sequences obtained from around 190 million T cells. An early release covering more than 500 HLA-typed donors comprised approximately 290 gigabases of sequencing data and 65 million to 100 million unique TCR sequences. Of the roughly 400 genotyped donors, approximately 80% fell in the genetic ancestry cluster associated with self-reported Caucasian donors. The study was designed to test whether signatures of past pathogen exposure could be identified by cataloging public T cell receptors. The study profiled the T cell repertoires of some 610 subjects by immunosequencing and related them to cytomegalovirus serostatus. Besides the first cohort of around 700 subjects, a separate validation cohort made up of some 110 different subjects was used. To predict cytomegalovirus infection status, the study brought together high-throughput TCR immunosequencing, statistical association of individual TCRs with disease status, and machine learning. A later analysis re-examined previously published TCR beta repertoires from just over 650 donors and added high-resolution HLA genotyping to investigate patterns of TCR occurrence. The later analysis used no new phenotypic data to find candidate immune exposures, relying instead on TCR beta sequences and their occurrence across donors. To decide whether each TCR beta V gene segment behaved as functional or pseudogenic, an earlier analysis of approximately 590 of the donors relied on high-throughput TCR beta sequencing. Donor age, sex, ethnicity and CMV serostatus were collected together with the repertoire data. A later genetic analysis used genome-wide SNP genotypes for about three fifths of the 666 donors, treating that subset as a discovery cohort. Every discovery cohort repertoire had been produced on one sequencing platform. HLA typing included class I and class II loci at four-digit resolution. The number of typed donors differed by locus: 629-630 for A, B, C, DRB1 and DQB1; some 500 for DQA1; 600 to 610 for DPA1; and approximately 450 for DPB1. Roughly five DR-DQ haplotypes were handled as single units for association and clustering because linkage in the cohort was strong. Among under 450 genotyped donors of the cohort, an average of approximately 240,000 unique TCR beta nucleotide sequences were sequenced per donor, approximately 20% of them non-productive.

Here is what the overall study found, with its caveats: Linkage disequilibrium might explain the correlated functional status among segregating V segments, but an unknown experimental factor could not be excluded. Compared with equally common non-associated chains, HLA-associated TCR beta chains in a later analysis were more clonally expanded and had lower generation probabilities. The 87-base-pair reads could not distinguish some IMGT-functional V segments, including TRBV6-2 and TRBV6-3, so those segments were excluded. Strong co-occurrence of HLA alleles, especially DR and DQ, made assigning TCR associations to individual alleles difficult. The sequencing pipeline was judged likely to have produced a cluster of highly shared sequence variants as a technical artifact. Specific HLA alleles were associated with roughly 17,000 TCR beta sequences at a false discovery rate of 0.05 in a later analysis. Sequencing depth was assumed to be roughly uniform across donors in the presence/absence analyses, though that assumption may not hold. Broadly in line with IMGT annotations, most TCR beta V segments showed up in productive rearrangements about 87% or about 30% of the time in an earlier analysis of approximately 600 of the donors. A further reported finding was that TCR beta sequences accurately predicted the HLA-A and HLA-B alleles for most subjects in the first cohort. The only immune exposure information available for the cohort was CMV serostatus. A later analysis reported that several top co-occurrence clusters appeared linked to parvovirus B19, influenza, CMV and Epstein-Barr virus. The authors suggested that the approach could potentially be generalized to other disease states and immunological phenotypes. A later genetic analysis reported fewer N-insertions in productive TCRs among donors in an Asian-associated ancestry cluster than the roughly 690-donor mean. In both the original and validation cohorts, the classifier was reported to diagnose cytomegalovirus status with high specificity and sensitivity. A later analysis found that TCR association rates varied across HLA loci, with DRB1 alleles showing the most associated TCRs and HLA-C alleles the fewest. Most TCR sequences were observed very rarely across donors, whereas some public TCRs were present in many individuals. In vitro tests confirmed that a few of the cytomegalovirus-associated TCR beta chains recognize cytomegalovirus antigens. Because HLA typing was missing for some donors at each locus, association tests included only the typed subset. Most CMV-associated TCR beta chains appeared to be HLA-restricted in a later analysis, and the HLA associations seemed to be driven largely by CMV exposure. In the study, about 150 TCR beta chains were listed as associated with cytomegalovirus. An association between a missense DCLRE1C variant and V-gene and J-gene trimming of TCR beta chains was found in a later genetic analysis and replicated in an independent cohort. About 17 rarely observed V segments, including chromosome 9 orphons, were excluded from the earlier analysis of about 610 of the donors because counts were too low. Only TCR beta chains were sequenced in this cohort, and the absence of alpha or paired-chain data limited detectable features.

A word on this clone: Its antigen is still unknown. Nothing much larger sits one base from this clone, and base qualities are not available.

There are 13 amino acids in the CDR3, from cysteine to phenylalanine inclusive. The retained sequence is limited to the CDR3, 39 bases, with the frame set at the first base. Trimmed from V: 7 bases; trimmed from J: 1 base; junction bases lacking a gene match: 3. In the germline V gene, CDR1 corresponds to SNHLY and CDR2 to FYNNEI. The cohort consisted of fewer than 700 healthy bone marrow donors. At the time of sampling, every cohort member was nominally healthy, though immune exposures that went unrecorded were likely present. The donor was CMV seropositive and belonged to the group of about 290 seropositive cohort members. Every donor gave a peripheral blood sample, and the peripheral blood mononuclear cells from that sample were used for TCR beta sequencing. Genomic DNA extraction from the blood cell samples was performed with the Qiagen DNeasy Blood Extraction Kit. Library creation used the immunoSEQ multiplex PCR assay. A mixture of 60 forward primers for TCR Vbeta segments and 13 reverse primers for TCR Jbeta segments was used in the multiplex PCR. A multiplex PCR assay on genomic DNA amplified the CDR3 region of rearranged TCR beta genes. Amplified TCR beta libraries were sequenced as 87-base-pair reads on the Illumina HiSeq System. As for the original processing: A later analysis tallied roughly 78 million unique TCR beta chains across the 660 or so repertoires, and about 12 million of those chains were shared by two or more donors. Raw reads were error-corrected and collapsed into unique sequences with a nearest-neighbor algorithm that merged closely related sequences to remove PCR and sequencing errors. V, D and J gene segments were assigned by aligning CDR3 sequences to IMGT reference sequences. For a sequence to be retained, at least a six-nucleotide match to both a V gene segment and a J gene segment was required. Rearrangements were classified as productive when the CDR3 lacked stop codons and remained in frame with V and J, and all other rearrangements were classified as non-productive. CDR3 was defined according to IMGT convention as the region running from the second conserved V-encoded cysteine to the conserved J-encoded phenylalanine. In an earlier analysis of around 570 of the donors, sequences lacking an unambiguous match to a single V gene segment were excluded. In an earlier analysis of some 590 of the donors, a V segment was called functional when productive rearrangements were above 56.7%, and segregating when the standard deviation between donors exceeded 5%. To diagnose cytomegalovirus status from the catalog of TCR beta chain sequences, a statistical classification framework was built. In a later analysis, TCR nucleotide sequences were compared against IMGT/GENE-DB human TR gene sequences so that V and J genes could be assigned. A later analysis assigned CDR3 sequences and most-parsimonious VDJ recombination scenarios with the TCRdist pipeline. In a later analysis, every TCR beta chain was defined by the combination of its CDR3 amino acid sequence and its V-gene family, and reads without a unique V-gene family were dropped. In a later analysis, 450 to 600 highly shared, low-generation-probability nucleotide sequences were removed to address suspected cross-contamination and a sequencing artifact. In a later analysis, a clonal expansion index was calculated for each public chain from normalized within-repertoire ranks of inferred template counts. In a later analysis, generation probabilities were computed using a VDJ recombination model fitted to out-of-frame rearrangements, and the results were checked against IGoR. In a later analysis, hypergeometric tests were used to score TCR-TCR, TCR-HLA and TCR-CMV co-occurrence, with a repertoire-size bias correction applied to TCR pairs. False discovery rates were estimated in a later analysis by permuting HLA or CMV assignments 20 times. A later analysis grouped co-occurring TCRs with DBSCAN, adding TCRdist sequence similarity when clustering within HLA-allele-positive subsets. Co-occurrence clustering excluded repertoires with fewer than 30,000 or more than 120,000 public chains, plus five with anomalous nucleotide sharing. TCRdb holds this immuneACCESS table with in-frame rearrangements only. Some clones are missing; in checked studies, unresolved V genes explain under half, and the rest has no known cause. From that table come the V and J calls and clone size; the DNA was used to work out D and trimming. The sample has 100,000 to 150,000 clones on record, 82% of them singletons. The ten largest clones capture approximately 8.1% of the sample.

Sequenced material: PBMCs. The chain was built from TRBV2 and TRBJ2-7; TRBD1 aligns with 8 central bases. This clonotype was obtained from a woman aged 45-60 years in good health and CMV-seropositive. The bases are TGTGCCAGCATGGGACAGGTTTCCTACGAGCAGTACTTC. This codes for CASMGQVSYEQYF.